Listed below are T cell receptor beta chains from one sample, sequenced in a study of blood T cells in healthy people across ages. TCRdb re-called the 5' RACE reads with MiXCR, one entry per CDR3 protein. The profile shows 1.5 million to 2 million distinct CDR3 sequences, approximately 32% of them singletons. Sequenced: blood. The receptors were gathered from a woman between 25 and 40 years old in good health. Each CDR3 is given without its conserved first and last residue.

CDR3 | J | V
ASSTLAGVYNEQF | TRBJ2-1 | TRBV7-3
ASSLEGTRNQPQH | TRBJ1-5 | TRBV5-1
ASRGQGRSTDTQY | TRBJ2-3 | TRBV2
ASSYLQGNGEKLF | TRBJ1-4 | TRBV6-6
AWSGLSGPYEQY | TRBJ2-7 | TRBV30
AFSMGQETQY | TRBJ2-5 | TRBV30
VSSLGQGDYGYT | TRBJ1-2 | TRBV28
SADGGSDEQY | - | TRBV29-1
AGRDSSIWGYT | TRBJ1-2 | TRBV2
SALTETQY | TRBJ2-5 | TRBV20-1
ASSAGTLYEQY | TRBJ2-7 | TRBV2
ASSQGEHTQY | TRBJ2-3 | TRBV3-1
ASSGQGRLQPQH | TRBJ1-5 | TRBV2
SAGGQGGKTQY | TRBJ2-5 | TRBV20-1
ASSAGTEDQY | TRBJ2-7 | TRBV27
ASSLVAGAPSSYEQY | TRBJ2-7 | TRBV7-2
ASSDEGLSYEQY | TRBJ2-7 | TRBV25-1
ASSLEAGADVQY | TRBJ2-3 | TRBV12-3/TRBV12-4
ASSQGTGYTGELF | TRBJ2-2 | TRBV4-1
ASSQGLAGAVLGYEQY | TRBJ2-7 | TRBV28
ASSSLGGSGYGYT | TRBJ1-2 | TRBV9
SARTGDHINEKLF | TRBJ1-4 | TRBV20-1
ASSGAGDYEQY | TRBJ2-7 | TRBV7-9
ASRLSMNTEAF | TRBJ1-1 | TRBV5-1
SARGQGAHYEQY | TRBJ2-7 | TRBV20-1
ASSLIGLSGARISANTGELF | TRBJ2-2 | TRBV11-1
ASTSGLGGEKLF | TRBJ1-4 | TRBV30
ASSLEREEDNEQF | TRBJ2-1 | TRBV28
ASSSSGGVGANVLT | TRBJ2-6 | TRBV27